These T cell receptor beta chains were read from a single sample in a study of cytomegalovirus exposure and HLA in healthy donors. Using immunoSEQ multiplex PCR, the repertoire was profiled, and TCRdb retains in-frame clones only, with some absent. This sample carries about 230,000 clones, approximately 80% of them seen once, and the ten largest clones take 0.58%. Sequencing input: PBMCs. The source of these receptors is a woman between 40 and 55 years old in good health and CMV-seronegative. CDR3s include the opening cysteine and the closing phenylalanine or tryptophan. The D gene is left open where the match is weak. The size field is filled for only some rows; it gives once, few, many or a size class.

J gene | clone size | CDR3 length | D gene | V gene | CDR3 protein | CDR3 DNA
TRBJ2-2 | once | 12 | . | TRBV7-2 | CASSFRAGELFF | TGTGCCAGCAGCTTCCGTGCCGGGGAGCTGTTTTTT
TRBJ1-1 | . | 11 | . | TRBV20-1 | CSASQDAGAFF | TGCAGTGCTAGTCAAGATGCCGGGGCTTTCTTT
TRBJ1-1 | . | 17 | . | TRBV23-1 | CASTPTDREGRDTEAFF | TGCGCCAGCACTCCCACCGATCGGGAGGGACGCGACACTGAAGCTTTCTTT
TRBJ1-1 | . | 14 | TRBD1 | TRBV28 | CASSLGTVAPEAFF | TGTGCCAGCAGTTTAGGGACAGTCGCCCCTGAAGCTTTCTTT
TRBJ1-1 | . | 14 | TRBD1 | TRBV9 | CASSIGTGITEAFF | TGTGCCAGCAGCATAGGGACAGGGATCACTGAAGCTTTCTTT
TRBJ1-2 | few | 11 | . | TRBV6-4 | CAGTARYGYTF | TGTGCCGGTACAGCCCGCTATGGCTACACCTTC
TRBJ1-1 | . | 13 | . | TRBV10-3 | CAISESQDTEAFF | TGTGCCATCAGTGAGTCTCAGGACACTGAAGCTTTCTTT
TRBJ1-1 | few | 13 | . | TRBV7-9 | CASSLLEGVEAFF | TGTGCCAGCAGCTTATTGGAAGGGGTTGAAGCTTTCTTT
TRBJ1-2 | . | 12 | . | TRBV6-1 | CASSLLLGVGLF | TGTGCCAGCAGTCTCCTTCTCGGGGTTGGCCTCTTC
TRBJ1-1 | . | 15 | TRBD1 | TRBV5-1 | CASSLEGTGAGGAFF | TGCGCCAGCAGCTTGGAAGGAACAGGGGCCGGGGGAGCTTTCTTT
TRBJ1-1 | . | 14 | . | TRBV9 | CASNPTEENTEAFF | TGTGCCAGCAACCCGACAGAAGAGAACACTGAAGCTTTCTTT
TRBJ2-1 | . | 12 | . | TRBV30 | CAWSREMNEQFF | TGTGCCTGGAGCCGGGAAATGAATGAGCAGTTCTTC
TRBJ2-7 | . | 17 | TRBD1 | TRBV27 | CASSLMSLGQGIREQYF | TGTGCCAGCAGTTTAATGTCTTTGGGACAGGGTATCCGCGAGCAGTACTTC
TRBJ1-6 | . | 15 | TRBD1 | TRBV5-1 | CASSVNRGRNSPLHF | TGCGCCAGCAGCGTAAACAGGGGTCGAAATTCACCCCTCCACTTT
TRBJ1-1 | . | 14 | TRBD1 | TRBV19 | CASSVQGAVTEAFF | TGTGCCAGTAGTGTACAGGGGGCTGTCACTGAAGCTTTCTTT
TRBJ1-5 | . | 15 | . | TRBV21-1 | CASSKYGGLGQPQHF | TGTGCCAGCAGCAAATATGGGGGCCTCGGGCAGCCCCAGCATTTT
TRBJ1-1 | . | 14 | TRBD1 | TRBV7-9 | CASSSHGTGTKAFF | TGTGCCAGCAGCTCGCATGGGACAGGGACAAAAGCTTTCTTT
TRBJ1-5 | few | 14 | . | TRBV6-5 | CASRSRDTNQPQHF | TGTGCCAGCAGGTCCCGGGACACAAATCAGCCCCAGCATTTT
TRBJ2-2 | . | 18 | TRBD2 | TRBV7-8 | CASSLSRGGLSNTGELFF | TGTGCCAGCAGCCTGAGCCGGGGGGGGCTCTCGAACACCGGGGAGCTGTTTTTT
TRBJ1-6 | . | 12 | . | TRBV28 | CASRGYNSPLHF | TGTGCCAGCCGGGGGTATAATTCACCCCTCCACTTT
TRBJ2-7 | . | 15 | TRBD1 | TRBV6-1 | CASSERDRATYEQYF | TGTGCCAGCAGTGAAAGGGACAGGGCTACCTACGAGCAGTACTTC
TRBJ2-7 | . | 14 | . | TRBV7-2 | CASSFSGDSYEQYF | TGTGCCAGCAGCTTCTCAGGGGACTCCTACGAGCAGTACTTC
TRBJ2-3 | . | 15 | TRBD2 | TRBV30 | CAWSHSGGAPDTQYF | TGTGCCTGGAGTCATTCCGGGGGGGCCCCAGATACGCAGTATTTT
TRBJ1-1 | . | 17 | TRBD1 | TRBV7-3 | CASSLRTGIRQNTEAFF | TGTGCCAGCAGCCTCCGGACAGGGATTCGGCAGAACACTGAAGCTTTCTTT
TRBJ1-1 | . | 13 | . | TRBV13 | CASSFGTGGEAFF | TGTGCCAGCAGCTTCGGAACCGGGGGTGAAGCTTTCTTT
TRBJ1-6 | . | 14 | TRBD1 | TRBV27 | CASSFRGPWSPLHF | TGTGCCAGCAGTTTCAGGGGGCCCTGGTCACCCCTCCACTTT
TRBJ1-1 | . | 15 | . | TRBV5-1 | CASSLKPSGGTEAFF | TGCGCCAGCAGCTTAAAGCCCTCCGGAGGCACTGAAGCTTTCTTT
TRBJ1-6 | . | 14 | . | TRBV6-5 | CASSLVGGDSPLHF | TGTGCCAGCAGTCTAGTGGGGGGGGACTCACCCCTCCACTTT
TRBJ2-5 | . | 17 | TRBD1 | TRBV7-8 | CASSLRVGDRDQETQYF | TGTGCCAGCAGCTTAAGAGTAGGGGACAGAGACCAAGAGACCCAGTACTTC
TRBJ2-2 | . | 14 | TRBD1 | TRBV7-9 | CASSTDRGPGELFF | TGTGCCAGCAGCACGGACAGGGGTCCCGGGGAGCTGTTTTTT
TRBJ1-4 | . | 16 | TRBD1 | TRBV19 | CASKSGRTGVNEKLFF | TGTGCCAGTAAGAGCGGCCGCACAGGGGTTAATGAAAAACTGTTTTTT
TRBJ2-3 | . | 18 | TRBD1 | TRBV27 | CASRPLVRGQGSTDTQYF | TGTGCCAGCAGACCCCTCGTCAGGGGGCAGGGGAGCACAGATACGCAGTATTTT
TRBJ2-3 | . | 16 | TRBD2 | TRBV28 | CASSRTLAGGTDTQYF | TGTGCCAGCAGTCGAACCCTAGCGGGGGGCACAGATACGCAGTATTTT
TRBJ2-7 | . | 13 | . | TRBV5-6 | CASSGTSTYEQYF | TGTGCCAGTAGTGGGACATCTACCTACGAGCAGTACTTC
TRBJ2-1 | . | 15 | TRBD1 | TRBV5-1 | CASSFTGTAGDEQFF | TGCGCCAGCAGCTTCACCGGGACAGCCGGGGATGAGCAGTTCTTC
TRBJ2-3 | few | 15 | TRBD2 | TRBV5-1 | CASSFSGASTDTQYF | TGCGCCAGCAGCTTTAGCGGGGCTAGCACAGATACGCAGTATTTT
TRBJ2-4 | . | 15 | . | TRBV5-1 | CASSKDLGAKNIQYF | TGCGCCAGCAGCAAGGACTTGGGGGCCAAAAACATTCAGTACTTC
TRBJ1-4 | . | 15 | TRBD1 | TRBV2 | CASRLGQGANEKLFF | TGTGCCAGCAGACTTGGACAGGGGGCAAATGAAAAGCTGTTTTTT
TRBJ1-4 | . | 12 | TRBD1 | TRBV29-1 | CSVLDRGEKLFF | TGCAGCGTTTTGGACAGGGGGGAAAAACTGTTTTTT
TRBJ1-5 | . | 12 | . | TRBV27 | CASRTANQPQHF | TGTGCCAGCAGAACAGCAAATCAGCCCCAGCATTTT
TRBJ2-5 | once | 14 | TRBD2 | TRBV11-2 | CASSFALAEETQYF | TGTGCCAGCAGCTTCGCACTAGCGGAAGAGACCCAGTACTTC
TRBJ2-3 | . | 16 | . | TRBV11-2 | CASSLGTSVGAGTQYF | TGTGCCAGCAGCTTAGGTACTAGCGTGGGGGCGGGTACGCAGTATTTT
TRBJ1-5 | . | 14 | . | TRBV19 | CATRTPYSNQPQHF | TGTGCCACCCGGACACCCTATAGCAATCAGCCCCAGCATTTT
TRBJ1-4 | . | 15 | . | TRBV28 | CASLLRGRQHEKLFF | TGTGCCAGCCTTTTGCGGGGCCGGCAGCATGAAAAACTGTTTTTT
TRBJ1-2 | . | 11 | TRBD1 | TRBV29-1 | CSVSGGTGYTF | TGCAGCGTCTCAGGGGGCACTGGCTACACCTTC
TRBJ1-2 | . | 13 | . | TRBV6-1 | CASSEFQSGAYTF | TGTGCCAGCAGTGAATTTCAGTCAGGGGCATACACCTTC
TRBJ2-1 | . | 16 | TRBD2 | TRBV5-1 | CASSLMLAGGQNEQFF | TGCGCCAGCAGCTTGATGTTAGCGGGGGGGCAGAATGAGCAGTTCTTC
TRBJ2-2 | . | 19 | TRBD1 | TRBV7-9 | CASSLARSRGSLNTGELFF | TGTGCCAGCAGCTTAGCGAGATCCAGGGGGTCCCTGAACACCGGGGAGCTGTTTTTT
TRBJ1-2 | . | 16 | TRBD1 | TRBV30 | CAWSDPGQIFNYGYTF | TGTGCCTGGAGCGACCCGGGACAGATATTTAACTATGGCTACACCTTC
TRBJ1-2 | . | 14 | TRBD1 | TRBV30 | CAWRPGTGNYGYTF | TGTGCCTGGAGACCCGGGACAGGGAACTATGGCTACACCTTC
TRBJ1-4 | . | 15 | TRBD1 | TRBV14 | CASSQRTGINEKLFF | TGTGCCAGCAGCCAGCGGACAGGGATAAATGAAAAACTGTTTTTT
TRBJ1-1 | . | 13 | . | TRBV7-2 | CASANPTGKEAFF | TGTGCCAGCGCCAACCCTACCGGGAAAGAAGCTTTCTTT
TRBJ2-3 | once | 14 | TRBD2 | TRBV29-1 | CSGRLAGGTDTQYF | TGCAGCGGCAGACTAGCGGGAGGCACAGATACGCAGTATTTT
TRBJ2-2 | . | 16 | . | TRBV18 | CASSLDRTANTGELFF | TGTGCCAGCTCCCTCGACAGGACGGCGAACACCGGGGAGCTGTTTTTT
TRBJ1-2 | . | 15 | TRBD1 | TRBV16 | CASSQSRQGGYGYTF | TGTGCCAGCAGCCAATCCAGGCAGGGGGGCTATGGCTACACCTTC
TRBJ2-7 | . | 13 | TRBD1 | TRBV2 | CASRTGRPYEQYF | TGTGCCAGCAGGACAGGGAGACCCTACGAGCAGTACTTC
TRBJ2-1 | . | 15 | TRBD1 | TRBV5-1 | CASSRGQDPYNEQFF | TGCGCCAGCAGCCGAGGACAGGACCCCTACAATGAGCAGTTCTTC